The clone carrying this T cell receptor (beta chain) was detected once. This record comes from a study of blood T cell repertoires in COVID-19. The overall study: Some COVID-19 samples were acute and others convalescent; all came from the United States, Italy and Spain. T cells, B-cell-depleted T cells, or PBMCs provided the cDNA or gDNA that served as material.

Source study methods: Estimation of nucleated cell counts was performed using reference gene primer amplification. TCRdb's copy holds only in-frame clones and misses some; the assay was immunoSEQ multiplex PCR. V and J calls plus clone size are reproduced from that table; the DNA served to infer D and trimming. There are 100,000 to 150,000 clones in the sample; roughly 90% occur only once, and approximately 8% lies in the top ten. The specimen was peripheral blood. This TCR was recovered from a man between 45 and 60 years old with acute or convalescent COVID-19.

CDR3 residues: CASSMLGGGPSNEQFF. The CDR3 bases are TGTGCCAGCAGCATGTTAGGGGGAGGGCCCTCTAATGAGCAGTTCTTC. V gene TRBV7-9 combines with J gene TRBJ2-1; TRBD2 might be the D (7 bases). Trimming stripped 5 bases from V and 7 bases from J, with 21 bases between. Germline lookup yields CDR1 SEHNR and CDR2 FQNEAQ (reference sequence). CDR3 length: 16 residues.